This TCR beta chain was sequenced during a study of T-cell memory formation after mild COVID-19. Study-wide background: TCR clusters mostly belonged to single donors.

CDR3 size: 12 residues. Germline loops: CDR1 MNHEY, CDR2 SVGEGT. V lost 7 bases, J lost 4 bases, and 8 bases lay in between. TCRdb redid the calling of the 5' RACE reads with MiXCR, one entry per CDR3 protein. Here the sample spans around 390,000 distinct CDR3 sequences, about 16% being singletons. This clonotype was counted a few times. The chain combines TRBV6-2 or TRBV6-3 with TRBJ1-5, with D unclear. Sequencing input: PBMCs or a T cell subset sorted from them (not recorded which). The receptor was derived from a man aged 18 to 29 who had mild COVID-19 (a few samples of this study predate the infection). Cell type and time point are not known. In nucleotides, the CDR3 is TGTGCCAGCAAACGGGAGAATCAGCCCCAGCATTTT. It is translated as CASKRENQPQHF.